This note documents a single TCR beta chain sequence. Antigen specificity is unknown. This entry is derived from a study of cytomegalovirus exposure and HLA in healthy donors. Findings of the study overall: According to a later analysis, most TCR beta chains associated with CMV appeared HLA-restricted. Researchers reported in a later analysis that a missense DCLRE1C variant was tied to TCR beta V- and J-gene trimming.

Primers included in the PCR were 60 Vbeta and 13 Jbeta primers. Assay used: immunoSEQ multiplex PCR; TCRdb lists only in-frame clones, some missing. This repertoire shows about 150,000 clones, over 70% found once; its top ten account for approximately 2.1%. J gave up 4 bases and V 3 bases, and 9 bases lay outside the gene matches. Germline assignment: CDR1 SGHVS and CDR2 FQNEAQ. The CDR3 covers 19 residues. The receptor's source is a young man in good health and CMV-seronegative. Sequenced: PBMCs. The rearrangement links TRBV7-8 to TRBJ2-1, with 16 bases fitting TRBD2. The CDR3 DNA is TGTGCCAGCAGCTTGGGACTAGCGGGGGGGTACTGGGGGTACAATGAGCAGTTCTTC. Its protein product is CASSLGLAGGYWGYNEQFF.